This T cell receptor (beta chain) originates from a study of CD8 T cells in ankylosing spondylitis (dated by TCRdb to 2016 to 2017). Regarding the study in general: The study set out to find disease-linked TCR variants by profiling T cell receptor beta repertoires in ankylosing spondylitis patients and healthy donors. The whole study cohort included 108 healthy donors and 20 to 30 ankylosing spondylitis patients. Samples of peripheral blood were taken, and for ankylosing spondylitis patients, synovial fluid was collected as well.

Instrument on record: Illumina HiSeq 2500. Quantitative 5'-RACE with molecular barcodes was used to prepare TCR beta libraries. In the source study's methods: A new computational method based on a probabilistic model of VDJ rearrangement was used to identify disease-linked TCR variants. The raw public reads went through TCRdb reprocessing: fastp at Q25, MiXCR clone calling, in-frame beta chains kept. Every CDR3 protein is listed once, alongside the most common genes and DNA of its rows. These V and J calls derive from TCRdb rather than the authors' analysis. This sample comprises 450,000 to 550,000 distinct CDR3 sequences, 5.3% of them detected only once. The ten largest account for approximately 4% of the sample. General conclusions and limits of the study: The disease-linked clones were reported to be significantly enriched in matched synovial fluid samples from ankylosing spondylitis patients. Some motif variants were previously reported in synovial fluid and blood of reactive arthritis patients, suggesting common disease-initiation mechanisms. A TCR beta motif made up of several highly homologous amino acid variants appeared to be characteristic of blood from ankylosing spondylitis patients. A CD8+ phenotype was shown by the disease-linked clones, which were found at relatively low frequencies in peripheral blood.

The CDR3 spans 12 residues, from the cysteine through the phenylalanine. The only DNA kept is the CDR3, 36 bases in frame from the first base. V sheds 5 bases and J sheds 1 base, leaving 6 bases between their ends. According to the germline V gene (reference sequence), CDR1 reads SGHNT and CDR2 reads YYREEE. This clonotype was counted at least ten times. No cognate antigen has been identified for it. The record has no base qualities; no much larger clone is one base away. The V and J segments used are TRBV5-4 and TRBJ1-1; confidence is insufficient to name the D gene. Material: blood, either unsorted or a sorted T cell fraction (not recorded which). The TCR originated in a male donor with ankylosing spondylitis. The CDR3 amino acid sequence is: CASRETNTEAFF. The sequenced DNA is TGTGCCAGCAGGGAAACGAACACTGAAGCTTTCTTT.